This T cell receptor beta chain stems from a study of T cells in Graves' hyperthyroidism and ophthalmopathy (dated by TCRdb to between 2019 and 2020). With respect to the entire study: Peripheral blood was collected at initial diagnosis, before any treatment. To identify TCR V-J signatures that set the groups apart, the researchers used a discovery cohort of 90 to 100 patients, made up of 43 with Graves' ophthalmopathy and some 60 with stable Graves' hyperthyroidism. Prospective prediction of ophthalmopathy was tested in an independent validation cohort consisting of under 20 hyperthyroidism patients and more than 15 patients who later progressed to ophthalmopathy. The 75 to 100 discovery patients were divided at random into training and test sets in a 7:3 ratio. In addition, the study compared T-cell repertoires in thyroid tissue and in blood from about 6 Graves' hyperthyroidism patients. Following sampling, methimazole starting at 30 mg daily was given to hyperthyroidism patients, and high-dose intravenous methylprednisolone was given to ophthalmopathy patients. The paper describes TCR Vbeta CDR3 sequencing of around 130 peripheral blood samples, made up of around 41 ophthalmopathy patients, roughly 72 hyperthyroidism patients and roughly 17 progressor patients. The investigation overall reported the following: Sample size was not statistically predetermined, and blinding of investigators to group allocation was not performed. Most expanded thyroid clonotypes (frequency above 0.001) were also detected in blood, a finding suggesting that blood repertoires may reflect thyroid immune responses. Ophthalmopathy was separated from stable hyperthyroidism by a 13 V-J signature model, with around 88% sensitivity and about 81% specificity obtained in cross-validation and 80%/75% obtained in testing. During validation, the model predicted progression to ophthalmopathy a median of about 5.9 months ahead of onset, with more than 55% sensitivity and 72% to 80% specificity.

This clonotype was seen a few times. No cognate antigen has been identified for it. Base qualities are missing; no much larger clone stands one base away. The germline V gene (reference sequence) sets CDR1 to GTSNPN and CDR2 to SVGIG. Clipping removes 0 bases from V and 2 bases from J, with 6 as the unmatched junction base count. The CDR3 runs 15 amino acids, cysteine and phenylalanine included. CDR3 DNA is the only sequence kept; it has 45 bases, read in frame from the first base. Stable Graves' hyperthyroidism was defined as no progression to ophthalmopathy during 18 months of follow-up. Hyperthyroidism patients were newly diagnosed, with disease duration under 2 months, and aged 18 to 65 years. The study excluded patients with uncontrolled infections, other autoimmune diseases, pregnancy or lactation. Diagnoses relied on clinical symptoms, serum thyroxine and TRAb, thyroid ultrasound and orbital computed tomography. Ficoll-Paque density gradient centrifugation was used to isolate PBMCs from about 10 ml of fresh peripheral blood. Total RNA was extracted using Trizol reagent, and RNA quality was assessed on an Agilent 2100 Bioanalyzer.

Amplification of TCR beta CDR3 regions was carried out from RNA transcripts. The first round of RT-PCR for the TCR CDR3 was performed with the HTBI primer set and the Qiagen OneStep RT-PCR kit. A second multiplex PCR round built the libraries, followed by size selection and purification. Sequencing of the libraries was done on an Illumina HiSeq2000 using paired-end 100 bp reads. Concerning the study's data processing: SOAPnuke was used to process the raw data, with reads discarded if the reads contained adapters or uncalled bases, had a mean Phred below 15, or lacked an exact constant-primer or identifier match. COPE v1.2.5 was used to merge high-quality paired reads, and clonotypes were defined as unique nucleotide sequences. Clonotypes were aligned to IMGT TRBV, TRBD and TRBJ reference segments using MiTCR v1.1. Only V-J combinations with frequency above 0.0001, covering about 99% of repertoires, were analysed. The TCS score was defined as F50 (clonal expansion) divided by E x V (chaos), with BLOSUM62-based TCRdist calculated between CDR3 peptides within each V-J. Welch's t-statistics and random forest reduced some 510 V-J features to 13, which were used in a naive Bayes classifier (R e1071). The public reads were reanalyzed by TCRdb: fastp trimming at Q25, MiXCR alignment, in-frame beta chains only. Rows matching on CDR3 protein sequence are summarized as one entry with the most common DNA and genes. The V and J calls, along with clone size, are taken from TCRdb and not from the paper's own processing. Here the sample has approximately 700,000 distinct CDR3 sequences; 16% occur a single time. Around 7.7% of the sample comes from the top ten.

The sequence derives from a man in his late teens or twenties with Graves' hyperthyroidism. Recombination connected TRBV30 to TRBJ2-7, and 8 junction bases match TRBD1. Sequenced sample: blood. The CDR3 has the sequence CAWSVDRGVTYEQYF. The DNA sequence follows: TGTGCCTGGAGTGTCGACAGGGGAGTAACCTACGAGCAGTACTTC.